The entry below describes one T cell receptor beta chain. A few counts support this clonotype. No antigen is known for it. A junction end diverges from the germline sequence, so it may reflect a read error. The treatment or condition label, read with the paper, signifies: roughly 10-day PBMC culture with coronavirus spike peptide pools or control peptides (ViraFEST assay). To expand antigen-specific T cells with peptide pools and then pick out the expanded clonotypes through TCR sequencing, the study relied on the ViraFEST assay. The positive SARS-CoV-2 PCR tests of the convalescent patients were dated from March to December 2020, before the Alpha, Beta and Delta variants emerged in the United States. Each well held 2.2 million or so PBMCs cultured in IMDM containing about 5% human AB serum and about 10 IU/ml IL-2, with 8.5 to 10 ug/ml peptide pools added. On days 3 and 7, half of the culture medium was replaced with fresh IL-2-containing medium. CD4+ T cells were isolated after about 10 days of culture through negative selection using the EasySep CD4+ T cell isolation kit. Ficoll-Paque Plus gradient centrifugation was used to isolate PBMCs from whole blood, and the isolated PBMCs were then either used fresh or cryopreserved at -140C. Triplicate wells were generally used for each culture condition.

The cysteine opens and the phenylalanine closes a CDR3 of 16 amino acids. The DNA shown is the 48-base CDR3, in frame from base 1. These data originate in a study of vaccination and CD4 T cells after COVID-19 (dated by TCRdb to the early 2020s). Notes on the research overall: Convalescent patients had a positive SARS-CoV-2 result on nasal swab PCR, and of these patients, fewer than ten had mild disease and one had severe disease. The convalescent cohort included six males and four females, with two Hispanic individuals, seven Caucasians, two Asians and one multiracial person. Each participant got two doses of either the Pfizer-BioNTech BNT162b2 vaccine (n=8) or the Moderna mRNA-1273 vaccine (n=2). Post-COVID blood samples were collected from convalescent patients a median of roughly 100 days after diagnosis, with a range of about 30 to 161 days. The time from the second vaccine dose to post-vaccine blood sampling had a median of roughly 70 days and ranged from about 13 to 250 days. Overlapping spike peptide pools from SARS-CoV-2 and from the common cold coronaviruses HCoV-NL63, HCoV-OC43 and HCoV-229E were used as culture stimuli. Control cultures used a CEFX viral epitope pool as positive control, an HIV-1 Nef peptide pool as negative control, or no peptide. The spike-specific CD4+ TCR repertoire was compared before and after mRNA vaccination in approximately 9 COVID-19 convalescent patients and a handful of infection-naive healthy vaccine recipients. Points the paper makes about the study in general: Of the vaccine-specific clones in convalescent patients, 304 of 307, or nearly all, reacted only to SARS-CoV-2 spike and did not cross-react with common cold coronaviruses. The median count of SARS-CoV-2-reactive clonotypes went up from approximately 22 after infection to roughly 38 after vaccination, although the change was not significant. In convalescent patients, a median about 90% of post-vaccine SARS-CoV-2-reactive clones were detected only after vaccination, and vaccine-specific priming was suggested by this finding. The number of convalescent patients in the study was relatively small, and the study did not examine early timepoints following natural infection.

Receptor amplification or capture employed PCR. TCR sequencing of DNA from cultured CD4+ T cells used the Oncomine TCR Beta short-read assay at the Johns Hopkins FTIC core. The QIAamp micro DNA kit was used to extract genomic DNA from the cultured CD4+ T cells. Oncomine TCR Beta libraries made from cultured CD4+ T cells were pooled using unique dual indexes and sequenced on an Illumina iSeq 100. The study's own analysis went as follows. Non-productive sequences were removed, and CDR3s that did not start with C, did not end with F or W, or were shorter than 7 amino acids were discarded. Antigen-specific clonotypes were identified with the MANAFEST web application by comparing peptide-stimulated wells with reference and other culture wells. For a clone to be called positive, the clone needed an FDR below 0.05, an odds ratio above 5, and a productive frequency above 0.1% in at least two of three replicate wells. Cross-reactive clonotypes were defined as significantly expanded in both SARS-CoV-2 spike wells and at least one common cold coronavirus spike condition. Levenshtein distances (stringdist) and unrooted phylogenetic trees (ape) in R version 3.6.1 were used to assess CDR3 homology. Through fastp at Q25 and MiXCR, TCRdb rebuilt clones from the public reads, retaining in-frame beta chains. Identical CDR3 proteins give one entry, which carries the most common genes and DNA. The V and J calls come from TCRdb's annotation, not from the publication. The sample has some 16,000 distinct CDR3 sequences on record, 43% of them singletons. Of the sample, approximately 6.1% falls within the top ten clones.

This chain is built from TRBV5-3 and TRBJ2-5; a tentative D match to TRBD2 spans 5 bases. TRBV5-3 is an ORF; its function is uncertain. Sequencing used CD4+ T cells from blood, cultured in vitro, obtained after SARS-CoV-2 vaccination. This receptor was obtained from a human donor who had recovered from COVID-19. The bases read TGTGCCAGCAGCTTTTCCCCGGGGAAAAGAGGGGAGACCCAGTACTTC. It translates as CASSFSPGKRGETQYF.